These 17 T cell receptor beta chains were all obtained from the same sample, sequenced in a study of blood T cell repertoires in COVID-19. The assay was immunoSEQ multiplex PCR, and TCRdb's table has in-frame clones only and misses some. The sample holds about 270,000 clones, around nine tenths seen once. The sample consisted of PBMCs or T cells enriched from blood (not recorded which). Receptors originate from a woman aged 60-75 years who had recovered from COVID-19.

The chain employs TRBV10-2 and TRBJ2-2; a weak D match, TRBD2 (6 bases). This CDR3 contains 15 residues. CDR1 and CDR2 from the germline V gene are WSHSY and SAAADI. V shed 0 bases and J shed 4 bases, with 9 bases lying between them. The DNA of the CDR3 is TGCGCCAGCAGTGAGTCGGGAGGAGGCACCGGGGAGCTGTTTTTT. It is translated as CASSESGGGTGELFF.

The gene calls are TRBV18 and TRBJ1-2, with 7 positions matching TRBD1. The germline V gene has CDR1 KGHSH and CDR2 LQKENI. The CDR3 consists of 13 residues. Trimming took 4 bases from V and 4 from J; bases not matched to a gene: 3. Written as DNA, the CDR3 is TGTGCCAGCTCACAGGGGGCTGGCTATGGCTACACCTTC. Amino acids: CASSQGAGYGYTF.

This chain links TRBV28 with TRBJ2-3, with 8 bases that match TRBD1. This CDR3 region has 12 residues. CDR1 is MDHEN, CDR2 SYDVKM, per germline. With V trimmed by 5 bases and J by 10 bases, 5 bases remained unmatched. As DNA, the CDR3 is TGTGCCAGCAGTGCTAGGACAGGGCCGCAGTATTTT. Translation gives CASSARTGPQYF.

The chain employs TRBV15 and TRBJ1-2, with a tentative D call TRBD1 (5 bases). CDR1 is LNHNV and CDR2 is YYDKDF in the germline V gene (reference sequence). This CDR3 is 13 amino acids long. V was clipped by 0 bases and J by 8 bases, with 10 bases between them. CDR3: CATSRDRAGGYTF. For the CDR3, the DNA is TGTGCCACCAGCAGAGATCGGGCAGGGGGCTACACCTTC.

The CDR3: CASSNTGTGAGNTIYF. CDR3 DNA sequence: TGCGCCAGCAGTAATACCGGGACAGGGGCTGGAAACACCATATATTTT. The rearrangement uses TRBV5-1 and TRBJ1-3; 10 bases line up with TRBD1. The trim removed 5 bases at V and 2 bases at J, leaving 7 bases unmatched. Germline assignment: CDR1 SGHRS and CDR2 YFSETQ. CDR3 length: 16 residues.

The V and J genes are TRBV24-1 and TRBJ2-1, with 15 nucleotides matching TRBD2. The CDR3 length is 20 residues. V shed 4 bases and J 3 bases; nucleotides not matched to a gene: 12. Germline V gene sequence: CDR1 KGHDR, CDR2 SFDVKD. The CDR3 DNA reads as TGTGCCACCAGTGAAAATTTCGGGACTAGCGGGGGGACCCACTACAATGAGCAGTTCTTC. Translation gives CATSENFGTSGGTHYNEQFF.

This clone was detected once. V and J are TRBV13 and TRBJ1-1; a weak D match, TRBD1 (5 bases). There are 15 residues in the CDR3. The germline V gene has CDR1 PRHDT and CDR2 FYEKMQ (reference sequence). Trimming pared 3 bases from V and 2 bases from J, leaving 13 bases between. The CDR3 bases are TGTGCCAGCAGCTTCTGGGGCCCCGGCAACACTGAAGCTTTCTTT. It specifies CASSFWGPGNTEAFF.

The chain combines TRBV11-2 with TRBJ1-1; 7 bases are a match to TRBD1. The germline gives CDR1 SGHAT, CDR2 FQNNGV. J was trimmed by 6 bases and V by 5 bases; bases with no gene match: 9. CDR3 length equals 14 residues. DNA of the CDR3: TGTGCCAGCAGCCCCCAGGGGGGTGGGGCTGAAGCTTTCTTT. Protein product: CASSPQGGGAEAFF.

The chain uses TRBV6-5 and TRBJ1-6; 10 bases fit TRBD1. This CDR3 is built from 15 residues. Germline values: CDR1 MNHEY, CDR2 SVGAGI. J gave up 7 bases and V 5 bases, and 5 bases lay outside the gene matches. CDR3 DNA: TGTGCCAGCAGTCTGACAGGGGGCTGGAATTCACCCCTCCACTTT. Translation: CASSLTGGWNSPLHF.

The chain recombines TRBV7-8 with TRBJ2-7; the match to TRBD2 covers 7 bases. This CDR3 is built from 15 residues. The trim removed 5 bases at V and 2 bases at J, leaving 9 bases unmatched. Germline CDR1 SGHVS, CDR2 FQNEAQ. As DNA, the CDR3 is TGTGCCAGCAGCCCTAGAGGGAGGGACGCCTACGAGCAGTACTTC. As protein: CASSPRGRDAYEQYF.

This chain links TRBV5-1 with TRBJ2-7; TRBD2 matches at 7 bases. Looked up from germline, CDR1 is SGHRS and CDR2 is YFSETQ. V shed 0 bases and J 3 bases; nucleotides not matched to a gene: 3. CDR3 length equals 14 residues. The CDR3 DNA reads TGCGCCAGCAGCTTGGCCGGGACTAACTACGAGCAGTACTTC. This sequence encodes CASSLAGTNYEQYF.

The V gene is TRBV9, the J gene TRBJ2-1; 7 bases agree with TRBD2. With 3 bases clipped from V and 10 bases from J, the junction kept 10 bases outside the gene matches. Germline CDR1 and CDR2: SGDLS and YYNGEE. The CDR3 has 14 amino acids. The CDR3 loop is CASSGGLEGPEQFF. Here the CDR3 DNA reads TGTGCCAGCAGCGGAGGACTAGAGGGCCCAGAGCAGTTCTTC.

The J gene is TRBJ1-4, the V gene TRBV15; D not certain. This CDR3 is built from 13 residues. Trimming shortened V by 1 base and J by 6 bases, and 6 bases separated the two germline ends. Germline loops: CDR1 LNHNV, CDR2 YYDKDF (reference sequence). The CDR3 protein is CATSRGHDEKLFF. The CDR3 DNA follows: TGTGCCACCAGCAGAGGGCATGATGAAAAACTGTTTTTT.

The V and J genes are TRBV11-3 and TRBJ2-7, with 7 bases that match TRBD2. Germline V CDR1 and CDR2: SGHNT, YENEEA. The V gene end was trimmed by 4 bases and the J gene end by 4 bases; junction bases not matched to a gene: 1. The CDR3 runs to 12 residues. The CDR3 nucleotides are TGTGCCAGCAGCTGGGGGGGATACGAGCAGTACTTC. The encoded protein is CASSWGGYEQYF.

This clone has only one observation. The V gene is TRBV7-9, the J gene TRBJ2-1; D ambiguous. V was shortened by 5 bases and J by 6 bases, with 11 bases between the two germline ends. The CDR3 runs 13 residues. Per the germline V gene, CDR1 is SEHNR and CDR2 is FQNEAQ (reference sequence). This chain's CDR3 is CASSPGLPNEQFF. CDR3 in DNA: TGTGCCAGCAGCCCGGGTCTACCCAATGAGCAGTTCTTC.

The J gene is TRBJ1-2, the V gene TRBV6-5; D is unclear. V lost 9 bases and J 2 bases, leaving 13 bases between the germline ends. CDR3 length: 13 amino acids. Germline V gene sequence: CDR1 MNHEY, CDR2 SVGAGI. The CDR3 DNA sequence: TGTGCCAGTTCGTCCCCCGGGAACTATGGCTACACCTTC. It translates to CASSSPGNYGYTF.

V is TRBV6-5 and J is TRBJ1-6; TRBD1 matches 12 bases. Losses at the gene ends were 6 bases for V and 5 bases for J; bases not matched to a gene: 2. In germline, CDR1 is MNHEY, CDR2 SVGAGI. The CDR3 is made up of 15 amino acids. The CDR3 sequence is CASRGQGADNSPLHF. CDR3 sequence (DNA): TGTGCCAGCAGGGGACAGGGGGCCGATAATTCACCCCTCCACTTT.